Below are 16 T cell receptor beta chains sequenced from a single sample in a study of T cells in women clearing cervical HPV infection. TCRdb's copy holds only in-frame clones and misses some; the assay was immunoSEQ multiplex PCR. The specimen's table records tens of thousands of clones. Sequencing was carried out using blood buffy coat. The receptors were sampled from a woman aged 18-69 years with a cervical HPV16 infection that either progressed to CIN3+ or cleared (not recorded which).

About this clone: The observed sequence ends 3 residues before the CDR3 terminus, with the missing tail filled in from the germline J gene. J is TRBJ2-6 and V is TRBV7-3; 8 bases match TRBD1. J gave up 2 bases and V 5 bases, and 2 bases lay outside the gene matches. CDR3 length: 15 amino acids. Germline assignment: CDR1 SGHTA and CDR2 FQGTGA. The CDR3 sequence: CASSKDRAGANVLTF. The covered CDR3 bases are TGTGCCAGCAGCAAGGACAGGGCTGGGGCCAACGTC.

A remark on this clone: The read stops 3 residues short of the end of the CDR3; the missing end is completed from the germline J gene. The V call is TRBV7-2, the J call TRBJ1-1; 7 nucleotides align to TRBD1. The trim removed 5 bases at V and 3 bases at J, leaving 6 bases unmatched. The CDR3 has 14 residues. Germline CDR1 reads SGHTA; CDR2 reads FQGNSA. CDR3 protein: CASSPQGSYTEAFF. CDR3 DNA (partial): TGTGCCAGCAGCCCACAGGGGTCGTACACTGAA. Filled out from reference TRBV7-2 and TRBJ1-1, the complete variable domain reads GAGVSQSPSNKVTEKGKDVELRCDPISGHTALYWYRQSLGQGLEFLIYFQGNSAPDKSGLPSDRFSAERTGGSVSTLTIQRTQQEDSAVYLCASSPQGSYTEAFFGQGTRLTVV.

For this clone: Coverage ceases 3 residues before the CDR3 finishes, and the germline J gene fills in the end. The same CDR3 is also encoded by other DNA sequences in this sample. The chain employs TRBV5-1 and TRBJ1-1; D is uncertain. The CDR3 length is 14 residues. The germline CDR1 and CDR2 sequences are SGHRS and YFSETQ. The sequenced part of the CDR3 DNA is TGCGCCAGCAGCTTGGTGCTAGGAGAAGAGACA. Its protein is CASSLVLGEET. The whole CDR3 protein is CASSLVLGEETAFF.

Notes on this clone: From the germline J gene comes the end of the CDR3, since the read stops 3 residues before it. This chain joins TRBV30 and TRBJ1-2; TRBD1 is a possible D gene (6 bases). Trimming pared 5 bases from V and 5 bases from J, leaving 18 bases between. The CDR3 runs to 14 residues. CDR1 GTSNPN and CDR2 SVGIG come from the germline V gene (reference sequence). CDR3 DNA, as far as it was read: TGTGCCTGGGGCGGGCGGCGGGGGCGTTATGGC. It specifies CAWGGRRGRYG. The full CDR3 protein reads CAWGGRRGRYGYTF.

CDR3 DNA (partial): TGTGCCAGCAGCCGGGGGGACAGGAGGGAAAAA. It specifies CASSRGDRREK. The full CDR3 sequence reads CASSRGDRREKLFF. The rearrangement uses TRBV7-2 and TRBJ1-4, with 8 bases matching TRBD1. The CDR3 end lies 3 residues beyond the end of the read and is filled in from the germline J gene. Germline values: CDR1 SGHTA, CDR2 FQGNSA. V gave up 5 bases and J gave up 8 bases; unmatched junction bases: 7. The CDR3 totals 14 residues.

The part of the CDR3 DNA that was read is TGTGCCAGCAGTCCCATAGGGGCTGGGGCCAACGTC. It yields the protein CASSPIGAGANV. The entire CDR3 is CASSPIGAGANVLTF. The gene calls are TRBV12-3 or TRBV12-4 and TRBJ2-6, with D maybe TRBD1 (5 bases). The DNA ends 3 residues before the CDR3 does, and the rest of the CDR3 is filled in from the germline J gene. The CDR3 covers 15 residues. V lost 5 bases and J 2 bases, leaving 10 bases between the germline ends.

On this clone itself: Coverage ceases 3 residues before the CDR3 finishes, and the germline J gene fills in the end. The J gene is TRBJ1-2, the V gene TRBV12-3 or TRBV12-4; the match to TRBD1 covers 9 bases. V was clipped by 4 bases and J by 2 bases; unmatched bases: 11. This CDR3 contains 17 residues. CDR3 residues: CASSSYRGRGTNYGYTF. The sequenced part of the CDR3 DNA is TGTGCCAGCAGTTCATACAGGGGGCGGGGAACGAACTATGGC.

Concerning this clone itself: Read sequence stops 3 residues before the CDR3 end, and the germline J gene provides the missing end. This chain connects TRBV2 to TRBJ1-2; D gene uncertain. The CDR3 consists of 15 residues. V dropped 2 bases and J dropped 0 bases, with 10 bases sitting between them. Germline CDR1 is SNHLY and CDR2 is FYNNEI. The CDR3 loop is CASSEIEQANYGYTF. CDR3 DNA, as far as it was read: TGTGCCAGCAGTGAAATAGAGCAAGCTAACTATGGC.

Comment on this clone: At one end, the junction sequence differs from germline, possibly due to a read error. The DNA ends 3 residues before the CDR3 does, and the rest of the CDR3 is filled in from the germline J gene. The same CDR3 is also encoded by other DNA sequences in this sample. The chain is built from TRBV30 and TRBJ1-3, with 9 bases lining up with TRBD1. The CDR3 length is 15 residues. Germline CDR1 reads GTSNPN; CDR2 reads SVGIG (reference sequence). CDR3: CAWTRDRARGNTIYF. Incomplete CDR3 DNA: TGTGCCTGGACCCGGGACAGGGCTCGTGGAAACACG.

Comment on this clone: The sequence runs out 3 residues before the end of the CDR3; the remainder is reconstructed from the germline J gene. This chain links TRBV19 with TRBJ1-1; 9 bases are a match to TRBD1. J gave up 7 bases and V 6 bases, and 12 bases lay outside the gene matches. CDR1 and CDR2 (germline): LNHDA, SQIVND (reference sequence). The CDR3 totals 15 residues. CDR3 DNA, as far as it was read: TGTGCCAGTAGACCATTTGCACAGGGGGCTTTTGAA. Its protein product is CASRPFAQGAFE. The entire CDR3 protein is CASRPFAQGAFEAFF.

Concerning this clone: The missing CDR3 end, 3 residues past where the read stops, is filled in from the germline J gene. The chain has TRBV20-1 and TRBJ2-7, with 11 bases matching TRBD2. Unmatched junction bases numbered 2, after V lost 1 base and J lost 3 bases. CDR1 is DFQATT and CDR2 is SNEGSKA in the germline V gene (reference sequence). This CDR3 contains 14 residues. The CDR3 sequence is CSARGLAGNYEQYF. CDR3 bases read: TGCAGTGCTAGAGGACTAGCGGGAAACTACGAG.

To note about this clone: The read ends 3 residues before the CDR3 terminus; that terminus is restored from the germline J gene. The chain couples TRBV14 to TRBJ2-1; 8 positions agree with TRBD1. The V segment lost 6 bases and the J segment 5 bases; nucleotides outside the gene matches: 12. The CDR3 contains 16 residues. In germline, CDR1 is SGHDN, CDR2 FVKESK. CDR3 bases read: TGTGCCAGCAGTCACTTCAGGGGGCTTAGGGACAATGAG. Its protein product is CASSHFRGLRDNE. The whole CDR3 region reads CASSHFRGLRDNEQFF.

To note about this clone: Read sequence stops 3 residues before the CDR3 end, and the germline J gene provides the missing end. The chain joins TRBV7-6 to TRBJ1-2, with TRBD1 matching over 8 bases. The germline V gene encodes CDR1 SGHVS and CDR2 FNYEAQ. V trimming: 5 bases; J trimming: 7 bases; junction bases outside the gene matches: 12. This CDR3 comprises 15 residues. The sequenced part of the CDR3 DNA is TGTGCCAGCAGCAGACTGACAGGGGAAAGCGGTGGC. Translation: CASSRLTGESGG. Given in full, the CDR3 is CASSRLTGESGGYTF. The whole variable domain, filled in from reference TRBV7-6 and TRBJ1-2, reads GAGVSQSPRYKVTKRGQDVALRCDPISGHVSLYWYRQALGQGPEFLTYFNYEAQQDKSGLPNDRFSAERPEGSISTLTIQRTEQRDSAMYRCASSRLTGESGGYTFGSGTRLTVV.

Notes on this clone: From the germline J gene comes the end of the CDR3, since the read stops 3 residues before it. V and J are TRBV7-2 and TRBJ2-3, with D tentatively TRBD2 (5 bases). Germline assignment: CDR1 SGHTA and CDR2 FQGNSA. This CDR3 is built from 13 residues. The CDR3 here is CASSPYIPGTQYF. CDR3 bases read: TGTGCCAGCAGCCCTTATATACCGGGGACG.

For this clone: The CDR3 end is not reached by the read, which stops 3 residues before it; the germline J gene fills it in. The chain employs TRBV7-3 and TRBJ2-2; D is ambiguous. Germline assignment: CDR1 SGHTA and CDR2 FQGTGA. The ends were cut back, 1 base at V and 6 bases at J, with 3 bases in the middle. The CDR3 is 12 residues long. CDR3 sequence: CASSLSAGELFF. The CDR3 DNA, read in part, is TGTGCCAGCAGCTTAAGCGCCGGGGAG.

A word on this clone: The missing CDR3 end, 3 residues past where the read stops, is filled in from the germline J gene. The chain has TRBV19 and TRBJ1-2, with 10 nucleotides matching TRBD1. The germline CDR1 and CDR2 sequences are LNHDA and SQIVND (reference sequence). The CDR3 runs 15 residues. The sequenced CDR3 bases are TGTGCCGTCCGGTTGAGGACAGGGGGTGCGAATGAC. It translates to CAVRLRTGGAND. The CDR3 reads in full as CAVRLRTGGANDYTF.